A selection of T cell receptor beta chains follows, all from one sample in a study of control samples from healthy donors and cancer patients. The repertoire was sequenced with immunoSEQ multiplex PCR; TCRdb's copy has only in-frame clones and lacks some. The table has about 230,000 clones, roughly 87% seen once. What was sequenced was PBMCs. These receptors came from a woman aged 60-75 years with lung cancer. The CDR3 runs from the conserved cysteine through the conserved F or W. D genes are given only for firm matches. Clone sizes are given selectively: once, few, many, or a class where the clone is expanded.

TRBV2	TRBJ2-7	-	-	14	TGTGCCAGCAGTGAAGGACAAGGGGGATACGAGCAGTACTTC	CASSEGQGGYEQYF
TRBV9	TRBJ2-5	-	once	14	TGTGCCAGCAGCGTAGGTCCAGGGTGGGAGACCCAGTACTTC	CASSVGPGWETQYF
TRBV18	TRBJ1-2	-	few	15	TGTGCCAGCTCACCCGGGACAACGCCTAACTATGGCTACACCTTC	CASSPGTTPNYGYTF
TRBV5-1	TRBJ1-2	-	-	14	TGCGCCAGCAGCCCGGCGGGGGGGGTCTATGGCTACACCTTC	CASSPAGGVYGYTF
TRBV7-8	TRBJ1-2	-	-	13	TGTGCCAGCAGCTTCCGGGGAAATTATGGCTACACCTTC	CASSFRGNYGYTF
TRBV30	TRBJ2-3	-	-	11	TGTGCCTGGAGTGTAGGGGATACGCAGTATTTT	CAWSVGDTQYF
TRBV6-4	TRBJ1-3	-	-	14	TGTGCCAGCAGTCCGGGGCCCTCTGGAAACACCATATATTTT	CASSPGPSGNTIYF
TRBV5-1	TRBJ2-2	-	-	15	TGCGCCAGCAGCCGAAGATCGTCGAACACCGGGGAGCTGTTTTTT	CASSRRSSNTGELFF
TRBV7-2	TRBJ2-5	-	-	14	TGTGCCAGCAGCTTAGACGGGAGACCGCAGACCCAGTACTTC	CASSLDGRPQTQYF
TRBV9	TRBJ2-2	-	-	14	TGTGCCAGCAGCGTAGCCCCTGCAACCGGGGAGCTGTTTTTT	CASSVAPATGELFF
TRBV6-1	TRBJ1-2	-	-	12	TGTGCCAGCAGTGAAGAGGACTATGGCTACACCTTC	CASSEEDYGYTF
TRBV12-5	TRBJ1-1	-	-	15	TGTGCTAGTGGTTTGGTACTGGGGAGGGGCACTGAAGCTTTCTTT	CASGLVLGRGTEAFF
TRBV5-1	TRBJ2-7	-	-	15	TGCGCCAGCAGCTTGGTGGGGTCGGAGGTCTACGAGCAGTACTTC	CASSLVGSEVYEQYF
TRBV11-2	TRBJ2-5	TRBD2	few	15	TGTGCCAGCAGCTTAGGCGGGGGGGGGCTCGAGACCCAGTACTTC	CASSLGGGGLETQYF
TRBV5-1	TRBJ2-7	-	-	14	TGCGCCAGCCAGGAGGGGTCGCAGAGTTACGAGCAGTACTTC	CASQEGSQSYEQYF
TRBV2	TRBJ2-6	-	-	15	TGTGCCAGCAGTGAAAGGGGGGCTGGGGCCAACGTCCTGACTTTC	CASSERGAGANVLTF
TRBV5-1	TRBJ2-3	TRBD2	-	16	TGCGCCAGCAGCATAATGACTAGCGGGATCACAGATACGCAGTATTTT	CASSIMTSGITDTQYF
TRBV12-3/TRBV12-4	TRBJ2-7	TRBD1	-	13	TGTGCCAGCAGTGGACAGGGAAACTACGAGCAGTACTTC	CASSGQGNYEQYF
TRBV28	TRBJ1-5	-	-	13	TGTGCCAGCCTCGGACAGAACAATCAGCCCCAGCATTTT	CASLGQNNQPQHF
TRBV9	TRBJ2-2	-	few	16	TGTGCCAGCAGCGTAGACGGGGGCGCGAACACCGGGGAGCTGTTTTTT	CASSVDGGANTGELFF
TRBV5-4	TRBJ1-1	TRBD1	-	16	TGTGCCAGCAGCCGAGGACAGGGGGGTATGAACACTGAAGCTTTCTTT	CASSRGQGGMNTEAFF
TRBV19	TRBJ1-6	-	-	16	TGTGCCAGTAGTCCATTAGGCGGTCTTCATAATTCACCCCTCCACTTT	CASSPLGGLHNSPLHF
TRBV25-1	TRBJ2-3	TRBD2	few	17	TGTGCCAGCAGTGGGCGCTCTAGCGGGAGTGCGACAGATACGCAGTATTTT	CASSGRSSGSATDTQYF
TRBV9	TRBJ2-1	TRBD2	-	17	TGTGCCAGCAGCGTAGCTACACTAGCGTCAGGAGAGGATGAGCAGTTCTTC	CASSVATLASGEDEQFF
TRBV15	TRBJ1-2	-	-	14	TGTGCCACCAGCAGAGGGGGGCGGTCTGGGGGCTACACCTTC	CATSRGGRSGGYTF
TRBV7-2	TRBJ2-7	TRBD2	-	13	TGTGCCAGCAGCTTAGGAGCGGGAGACGAGCAGTACTTC	CASSLGAGDEQYF
TRBV3-1/TRBV3-2	TRBJ1-6	-	once	14	TGTGCCAGCAGCTCGGGAGGGGGAAATTCACCCCTCCACTTT	CASSSGGGNSPLHF
TRBV28	TRBJ1-2	-	once	11	TGTGCCAGCAGCCGAGACTATGGCTACACCTTC	CASSRDYGYTF
TRBV12-3/TRBV12-4	TRBJ1-2	-	-	12	TGTGCCAGCAGTTTAGGCTCGATTGGCTACACCTTC	CASSLGSIGYTF
TRBV18	TRBJ1-2	-	-	14	TGTGCCAGCTCACCAGATTCGCAGGGTGGTGGCTACACCTTC	CASSPDSQGGGYTF
TRBV2	TRBJ2-1	-	-	15	TGTGCCAGCAGTGCCGAGGGGGGACAATACAATGAGCAGTTCTTC	CASSAEGGQYNEQFF
TRBV6-5	TRBJ1-2	-	-	14	TGTGCCAGCACCTTCGGAGGAGGGGACTGGGGCTACACCTTC	CASTFGGGDWGYTF
TRBV9	TRBJ2-2	-	once	15	TGTGCCAGCAGCGTAGATGTCAGAAGGGGCGGGGAGCTGTTTTTT	CASSVDVRRGGELFF
TRBV3-1/TRBV3-2	TRBJ2-1	TRBD2	-	14	TGTGCCGTTGCGAGCGGGAGCGTGTACAATGAGCAGTTCTTC	CAVASGSVYNEQFF
TRBV28	TRBJ2-4	-	-	12	TGTGCCAGCAGTTTACGTCCCGGGACACCGAACTTC	CASSLRPGTPNF
TRBV11-2	TRBJ1-2	-	-	13	TGTGCCAGCAGTGGACAGACCTTCTATGGCTACACCTTC	CASSGQTFYGYTF
TRBV6-6	TRBJ2-3	-	once	14	TGTGCCAGCAAGGCCAGACCTCTCACAGATACGCAGTATTTT	CASKARPLTDTQYF
TRBV18	TRBJ1-1	-	-	15	TGTGCCAGCTCACCAAGTGGGGCGGGGAACACTGAAGCTTTCTTT	CASSPSGAGNTEAFF
TRBV6-5	TRBJ1-4	-	-	15	TGTGCCAGCAGTTCCCTTGACAGCCTTTATGAAAAACTGTTTTTT	CASSSLDSLYEKLFF
TRBV5-4	TRBJ1-4	-	once	16	TGTGCCAGCAGCTCGAAAACTGATGCAACTAATGAAAAACTGTTTTTT	CASSSKTDATNEKLFF
TRBV4-1	TRBJ1-1	TRBD1	-	16	TGCGCCAGCAGCCACAGAAGGACAGGCGAGAACACTGAAGCTTTCTTT	CASSHRRTGENTEAFF
TRBV5-1	TRBJ1-2	-	few	15	TGCGCCAGCAGCTTGTCCCCCGGAGGGGAGAATGGCTACACCTTC	CASSLSPGGENGYTF
TRBV19	TRBJ1-2	-	-	14	TGTGCCAGTAGCCTAGAGGGGGTCCCCTATGGCTACACCTTC	CASSLEGVPYGYTF
TRBV30	TRBJ1-1	-	-	14	TGTGCCTGGAGTGTACTGGGGGCTGGAACTGAAGCTTTCTTT	CAWSVLGAGTEAFF
TRBV29-1	TRBJ2-1	-	-	12	TGCAGCGTTGACAGCTCCTACAATGAGCAGTTCTTC	CSVDSSYNEQFF